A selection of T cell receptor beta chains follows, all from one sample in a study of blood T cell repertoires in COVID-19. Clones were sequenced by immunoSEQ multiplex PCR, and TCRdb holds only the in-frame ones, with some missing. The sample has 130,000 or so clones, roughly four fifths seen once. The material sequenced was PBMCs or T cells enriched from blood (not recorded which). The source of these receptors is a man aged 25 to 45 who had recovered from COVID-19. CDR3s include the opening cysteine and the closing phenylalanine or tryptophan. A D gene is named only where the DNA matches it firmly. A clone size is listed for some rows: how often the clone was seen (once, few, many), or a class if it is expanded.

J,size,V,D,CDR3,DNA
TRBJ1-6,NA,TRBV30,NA,CAWRSDKENSPLHF,TGTGCCTGGAGGTCCGACAAAGAAAATTCACCCCTCCACTTT
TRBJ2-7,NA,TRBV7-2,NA,CASSLVGQIYEQYF,TGTGCCAGCAGCTTAGTCGGACAAATCTACGAGCAGTACTTC
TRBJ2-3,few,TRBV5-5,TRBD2,CASSPQREVSDTQYF,TGTGCCAGCAGTCCTCAGCGGGAGGTGTCAGATACGCAGTATTTT
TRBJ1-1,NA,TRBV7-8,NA,CASNTGGGVTEAFF,TGTGCCAGCAACACCGGTGGGGGGGTCACTGAAGCTTTCTTT
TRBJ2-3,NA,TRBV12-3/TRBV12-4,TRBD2,CASRRGGTDTQYF,TGTGCCAGCAGGCGGGGGGGGACAGATACGCAGTATTTT
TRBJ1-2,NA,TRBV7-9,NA,CASSLAMAEANYGYTF,TGTGCCAGCAGCTTAGCGATGGCAGAAGCTAACTATGGCTACACCTTC
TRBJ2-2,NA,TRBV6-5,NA,CASSYSGANTGELFF,TGTGCCAGCAGTTACTCAGGGGCGAACACCGGGGAGCTGTTTTTT
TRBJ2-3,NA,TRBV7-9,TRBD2,CASSLLALSTDTQYF,TGTGCCAGCAGCCTACTAGCGCTTAGCACAGATACGCAGTATTTT
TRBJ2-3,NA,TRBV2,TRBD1,CASSSPGTGKGTTQYF,TGTGCCAGCAGTAGTCCCGGGACAGGGAAAGGGACGACGCAGTATTTT
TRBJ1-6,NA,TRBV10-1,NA,CASSEDRPNSPLHF,TGCGCCAGCAGTGAAGACAGGCCCAATTCACCCCTCCACTTT
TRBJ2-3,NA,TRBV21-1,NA,CASSRLAGGADTQYF,TGTGCCAGCAGCAGACTAGCGGGAGGAGCAGATACGCAGTATTTT
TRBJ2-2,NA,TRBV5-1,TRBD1,CASSLQGSGELFF,TGCGCCAGCAGCTTACAGGGGTCCGGGGAGCTGTTTTTT
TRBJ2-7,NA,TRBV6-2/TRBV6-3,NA,CASSYRGESYEQYF,TGTGCCAGCAGTTACCGGGGTGAGTCCTACGAGCAGTACTTC
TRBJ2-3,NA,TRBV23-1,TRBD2,CASSQPGLVAGGDMETDTQYF,TGCGCCAGCAGTCAACCGGGCCTAGTGGCGGGAGGTGATATGGAGACAGATACGCAGTATTTT
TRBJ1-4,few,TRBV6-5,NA,CASSYQGPATNEKLFF,TGTGCCAGCAGTTACCAGGGGCCTGCAACTAATGAAAAACTGTTTTTT
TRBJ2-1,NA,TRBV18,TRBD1,CASSPPGDRQFF,TGTGCCAGCTCACCCCCAGGGGACAGGCAGTTCTTC
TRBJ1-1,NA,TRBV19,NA,CASSIGSELTDTEAFF,TGTGCCAGTAGTATAGGGTCCGAGTTAACGGACACTGAAGCTTTCTTT
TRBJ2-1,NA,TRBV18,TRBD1,CASSPPGTGSSYNEQFF,TGTGCCAGCTCACCACCCGGGACAGGGAGCTCCTACAATGAGCAGTTCTTC
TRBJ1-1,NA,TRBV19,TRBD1,CASNPGQGASAFF,TGTGCCAGTAATCCGGGACAGGGGGCTTCGGCTTTCTTT
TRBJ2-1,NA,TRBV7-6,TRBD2,CASSLLVGAGDEQFF,TGTGCCAGCAGCTTATTGGTAGGCGCGGGAGATGAGCAGTTCTTC
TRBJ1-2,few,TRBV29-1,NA,CSVGNRPGTHNYGYTF,TGCAGCGTTGGTAACAGGCCAGGAACTCATAACTATGGCTACACCTTC
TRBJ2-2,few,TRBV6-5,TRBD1,CASSLTGDTGELFF,TGTGCCAGCAGTCTAACAGGGGATACCGGGGAGCTGTTTTTT
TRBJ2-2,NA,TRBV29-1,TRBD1,CSGTGTGAAGELFF,TGCAGCGGAACCGGGACAGGGGCCGCCGGGGAGCTGTTTTTT
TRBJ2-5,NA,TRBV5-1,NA,CASSLAGGAETQYF,TGCGCCAGCAGCTTGGCCGGGGGAGCAGAGACCCAGTACTTC
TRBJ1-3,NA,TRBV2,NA,CASSEGPSSVGNTIYF,TGTGCCAGCAGTGAAGGCCCTTCAAGCGTCGGAAACACCATATATTTT
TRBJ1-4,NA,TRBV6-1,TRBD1,CASSDRRGRGPYEKLFF,TGTGCCAGCAGTGATCGGAGGGGGCGCGGTCCATATGAAAAACTGTTTTTT
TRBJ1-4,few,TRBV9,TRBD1,CASSVGTGIGDEKLFF,TGTGCCAGCAGCGTTGGGACAGGGATCGGGGATGAAAAACTGTTTTTT
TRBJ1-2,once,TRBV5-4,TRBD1,CASSSGQQNYGYTF,TGTGCCAGCAGCTCGGGACAGCAAAACTATGGCTACACCTTC
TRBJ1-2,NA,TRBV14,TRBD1,CASSQGTGGGGYTF,TGTGCCAGCAGCCAAGGGACAGGGGGAGGCGGCTACACCTTC
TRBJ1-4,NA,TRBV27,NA,CASSGGALSEKLFF,TGTGCCAGCAGCGGCGGGGCTCTTAGCGAAAAACTGTTTTTT
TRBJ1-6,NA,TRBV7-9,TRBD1,CASSPGTGSDLNSPLHF,TGTGCCAGCAGCCCTGGGACAGGGAGTGATTTGAACTCACCCCTCCACTTT
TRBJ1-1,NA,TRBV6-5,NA,CASISLVRGDTEAFF,TGTGCCAGCATCTCCTTAGTGCGGGGGGACACTGAAGCTTTCTTT
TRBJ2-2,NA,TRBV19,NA,CASSIGDPGELFF,TGTGCCAGTAGTATCGGGGATCCCGGGGAGCTGTTTTTT
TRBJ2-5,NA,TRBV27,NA,CASTEGGGETQYF,TGTGCCAGCACGGAGGGAGGAGGAGAGACCCAGTACTTC
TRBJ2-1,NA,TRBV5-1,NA,CASSLKSSGGNEQFF,TGCGCCAGCAGCTTGAAGAGTAGCGGAGGCAATGAGCAGTTCTTC
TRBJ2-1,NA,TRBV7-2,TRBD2,CASSVVGRESNEQFF,TGTGCCAGCAGCGTAGTGGGGCGGGAGAGCAATGAGCAGTTCTTC
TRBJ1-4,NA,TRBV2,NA,CASRLQGLGDEKLFF,TGTGCCAGCAGGCTTCAGGGGCTTGGCGATGAAAAACTGTTTTTT
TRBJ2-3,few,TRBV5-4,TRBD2,CASSLAASGGWDTQYF,TGTGCCAGCAGCTTGGCCGCTAGCGGGGGGTGGGATACGCAGTATTTT
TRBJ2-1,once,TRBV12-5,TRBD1,CAFRRLGQGGLNEGNEQFF,TGTGCCTTCCGGCGCCTGGGACAGGGCGGCTTAAACGAGGGCAATGAGCAGTTCTTC
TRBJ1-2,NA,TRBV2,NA,CASSVGTPYGYTF,TGTGCCAGCAGTGTCGGGACACCCTATGGCTACACCTTC
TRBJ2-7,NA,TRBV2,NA,CASSQASEYSYEQYF,TGTGCCAGCAGTCAGGCTAGCGAGTACTCCTACGAGCAGTACTTC
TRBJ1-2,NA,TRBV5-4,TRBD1,CASSRDRDYGYTF,TGTGCCAGCAGCAGGGACAGGGACTATGGCTACACCTTC
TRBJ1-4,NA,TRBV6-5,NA,CASSYSARRGEKLFF,TGTGCCAGCAGTTACTCCGCGAGGCGAGGCGAAAAACTGTTTTTT
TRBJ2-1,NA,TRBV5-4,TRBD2,CASSWTSGGYNEQFF,TGTGCCAGCAGCTGGACTAGCGGGGGATACAATGAGCAGTTCTTC
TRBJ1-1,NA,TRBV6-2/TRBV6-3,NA,CASSPSNTEAFF,TGTGCCAGCAGTCCCTCTAACACTGAAGCTTTCTTT
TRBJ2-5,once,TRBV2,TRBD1,CASSARDRVAQYF,TGTGCCAGCAGTGCCCGGGACAGGGTGGCCCAGTACTTC
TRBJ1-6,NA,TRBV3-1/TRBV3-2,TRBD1,CASSQDRGTGDARWPLHF,TGTGCCAGCAGCCAAGACAGGGGGACAGGTGACGCCAGGTGGCCCCTCCACTTT
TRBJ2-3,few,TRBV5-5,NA,CASSLDRRWIDTQYF,TGTGCCAGCAGCTTGGACAGACGGTGGATAGATACGCAGTATTTT
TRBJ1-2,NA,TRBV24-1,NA,CATSDFGGGQANYGYTF,TGTGCCACCAGTGATTTCGGGGGGGGTCAGGCTAACTATGGCTACACCTTC
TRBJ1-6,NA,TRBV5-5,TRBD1,CASSLEDAGGNSPLHF,TGTGCCAGCAGCTTGGAAGATGCAGGGGGGAATTCACCCCTCCACTTT
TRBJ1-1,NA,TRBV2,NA,CAREQQGNTEAFF,TGTGCCAGGGAACAACAGGGGAACACTGAAGCTTTCTTT